A selection of T cell receptor beta chains follows, all from one sample in a study of cytomegalovirus exposure and HLA in healthy donors. Sequenced by immunoSEQ multiplex PCR; TCRdb stores in-frame clones only, minus some. The data show about 140,000 clones, roughly 80% seen once. Sequencing was performed on PBMCs. These receptors originate from a female donor in good health and CMV-seronegative. CDR3s include the opening cysteine and the closing phenylalanine or tryptophan. The D gene is left open where the match is weak. Where a row states a size, it is once, few, many or the class of an expanded clone; other rows omit it.

TRBJ1-1	.	13	TRBV2	.	TGTGCCAGCAGCACAGACATGAACACTGAAGCTTTCTTT	CASSTDMNTEAFF
TRBJ1-2	.	14	TRBV27	.	TGTGCCAGCAGTATGGGGGAGTGGGGAGGTGGCTACACCTTC	CASSMGEWGGGYTF
TRBJ1-1	.	16	TRBV19	TRBD1	TGTGCCAGTAGTAGACTGCCACAGGGGGCTGGCTCTGAAGCTTTCTTT	CASSRLPQGAGSEAFF
TRBJ1-1	.	13	TRBV29-1	.	TGCAGCGTTGATAGGCAGGGAGGGACTGAAGCTTTCTTT	CSVDRQGGTEAFF
TRBJ2-5	.	17	TRBV7-2	TRBD2	TGTGCCAGCAGCTTCGTACGGGCTAGCGGGGATCAAGAGACCCAGTACTTC	CASSFVRASGDQETQYF
TRBJ2-3	.	16	TRBV7-6	TRBD2	TGTGCCAGCAGCTTAGGATCTAGCGGCAGCACAGATACGCAGTATTTT	CASSLGSSGSTDTQYF
TRBJ2-1	.	13	TRBV9	.	TGTGCCAGCAGCGTAGACAGGGCGTATGAGCAGTTCTTC	CASSVDRAYEQFF
TRBJ1-3	few	15	TRBV6-1	.	TGTGCCACCGGCCGGGAGGAAGGTGAAGGAAACACCATATATTTT	CATGREEGEGNTIYF
TRBJ2-3	.	15	TRBV9	.	TGTGCCAGCAGCTATTCCGGGACTAGCACAGATACGCAGTATTTT	CASSYSGTSTDTQYF
TRBJ1-5	.	15	TRBV5-1	TRBD1	TGCGCCAGCAGCTTGGCCGGGACAGGGGATCAGCCCCAGCATTTT	CASSLAGTGDQPQHF
TRBJ1-1	.	15	TRBV6-5	TRBD1	TGTGCCAGCAGTTACGCCAGGGGGATGAACACTGAAGCTTTCTTT	CASSYARGMNTEAFF
TRBJ1-1	.	14	TRBV14	TRBD1	TGTGCCAGCAGTCCGACAGGGGCGGTCACTGAAGCTTTCTTT	CASSPTGAVTEAFF
TRBJ2-3	.	15	TRBV7-9	.	TGTGCCAGCAGCCTCATAGCACCTAGCACAGATACGCAGTATTTT	CASSLIAPSTDTQYF
TRBJ1-1	.	17	TRBV7-9	.	TGTGCCAGCAGCTTAGCTAAACTTTTTGAGGAAGTGGCTGAAGCTTTCTTT	CASSLAKLFEEVAEAFF
TRBJ1-1	.	16	TRBV5-6	.	TGTGCCAGCAGCTTGAATGAGAACGCCTACCCCCCTGAAGCTTTCTTT	CASSLNENAYPPEAFF
TRBJ1-1	.	15	TRBV5-6	.	TGTGCCAGCAGCTTGGCCGTGGTAGTTGGCACTGAAGCTTTCTTT	CASSLAVVVGTEAFF
TRBJ1-1	.	13	TRBV11-2	TRBD1	TGTGCCAGCACCCGGACAGGGAACACTGAAGCTTTCTTT	CASTRTGNTEAFF
TRBJ1-1	.	13	TRBV4-1	.	TGCGCCAGCAGTTCCGCGCCGAACACTGAAGCTTTCTTT	CASSSAPNTEAFF
TRBJ2-3	.	18	TRBV10-3	TRBD2	TGTGCCATCAGTGAGTCGACTAGCAAAGCCCCTAGCACAGATACGCAGTATTTT	CAISESTSKAPSTDTQYF
TRBJ2-3	.	15	TRBV18	TRBD1	TGTGCCAGCTCACCACCGACAGGGGGCACAGATACGCAGTATTTT	CASSPPTGGTDTQYF
TRBJ1-5	.	16	TRBV30	TRBD1	TGTGCCTGGAGTCCCAAGGACAGGGCCAGCAATCAGCCCCAGCATTTT	CAWSPKDRASNQPQHF
TRBJ2-7	.	15	TRBV4-2	.	TGTGCCAGCAGCCAAAGCCGGGCAGGGGCCGGTGTGCAGTACTTC	CASSQSRAGAGVQYF
TRBJ1-2	.	13	TRBV2	.	TGTGCCAGCAGTTGGGGCAAGGACTATGGCTACACCTTC	CASSWGKDYGYTF
TRBJ1-3	once	16	TRBV28	TRBD1	TGTGCCAGCAGTTGGGGACAGGGGGCTTCTGGAAACACCATATATTTT	CASSWGQGASGNTIYF
TRBJ1-2	.	15	TRBV10-2	.	TGCGCCAGCAGTGGCAGCAGGGAAGCGAACTATGGCTACACCTTC	CASSGSREANYGYTF
TRBJ2-7	.	13	TRBV19	.	TGTGCCAGTAGTATTCGGGCGGGTCTGGAGCAGTACTTC	CASSIRAGLEQYF
TRBJ2-3	.	17	TRBV5-1	TRBD1	TGCGCCAGCAGCTTTAACCGGGACAGGGCCAGCACAGATACGCAGTATTTT	CASSFNRDRASTDTQYF
TRBJ2-7	.	17	TRBV28	.	TGTGCCAGCAGTTCCCTGGGTTGGGGCCGGGAGCTCTACGAGCAGTACTTC	CASSSLGWGRELYEQYF
TRBJ2-2	.	15	TRBV9	TRBD2	TGTGCCAGCAGCGTAGCCGGGGGGGCCGCCGGGGAGCTGTTTTTT	CASSVAGGAAGELFF
TRBJ2-5	.	16	TRBV25-1	TRBD2	TGTGCCAGCAGTGGGGGGGAGCGGGAGAGCCGGGAGACCCAGTACTTC	CASSGGERESRETQYF
TRBJ2-1	.	15	TRBV28	.	TGTGCCAGCAGTCAGTCGGGTGGGAGAGGTAATGAGCAGTTCTTC	CASSQSGGRGNEQFF
TRBJ1-2	.	11	TRBV5-8	.	TGTGCCAGCAGCTTTAACGAGGACTACACCTTC	CASSFNEDYTF
TRBJ1-1	.	14	TRBV19	TRBD1	TGTGCCAGTAGTTGGAGGGGGCAGGGCACTGAAGCTTTCTTT	CASSWRGQGTEAFF
TRBJ1-2	.	15	TRBV28	TRBD1	TGTGCCAGCAGTTCTGCCGGGACAGGGGACTATGGCTACACCTTC	CASSSAGTGDYGYTF
TRBJ2-7	few	16	TRBV4-1	TRBD1	TGCGCCAGCAGCCAAGATGCGACAGGGTACTCCTACGAGCAGTACTTC	CASSQDATGYSYEQYF
TRBJ1-2	.	15	TRBV7-6	TRBD1	TGTGCCAGCAGCTTGGGACAGGGATCGGACTATGGCTACACCTTC	CASSLGQGSDYGYTF
TRBJ1-2	.	13	TRBV27	TRBD1	TGTGCCGCGTCGGACAGGGGTCTCTATGGCTACACCTTC	CAASDRGLYGYTF
TRBJ1-1	.	13	TRBV2	.	TGTGCCAGCAGTGAAGTTCAGGGTACTGAAGCTTTCTTT	CASSEVQGTEAFF
TRBJ2-1	.	13	TRBV2	.	TGTGCCAGCAAAATTGACAAAGGAAATGAGCAGTTCTTC	CASKIDKGNEQFF
TRBJ2-1	.	14	TRBV7-8	.	TGTGCCAGCAGCTTAGCGGCAGTCTACAATGAGCAGTTCTTC	CASSLAAVYNEQFF